One sample yielded the 29 T cell receptor beta chains listed below, sequenced in a study of CD8+CD57+ T cells in acquired aplastic anemia (dated by TCRdb to the late 2010s). The sequencer listed for this sample is Illumina HiSeq 2000. Genomic DNA served as template for TCR beta VDJ combination and CDR3 sequence profiling. TCRdb reprocessed the public reads (quality trimming at Q25 with fastp, clone calling with MiXCR) and kept in-frame beta chains. Identical CDR3 protein sequences are pooled into one entry, listed with their most common genes and DNA. This sample is represented by more than 150,000 distinct CDR3 sequences; 45% to 60% of them were singletons. The ten most abundant clones make up approximately 13% of the sample. Expansion of CD8+CD57+ cells had been shown by flow cytometry in the patients chosen for sequencing. Sequencing was performed on sorted CD4+, CD8+, or CD8+CD57+ T cells (not recorded which) from PBMCs. The receptors come from a human donor with aplastic anemia.

The gene calls are TRBV5-1 and TRBJ2-5, with D maybe TRBD1 (8 bases). Germline V CDR1 and CDR2: SGHRS, YFSETQ. This CDR3 contains 16 residues. Trimming pared 4 bases from V and 4 bases from J, leaving 20 bases between. The DNA for the CDR3 is TGCGCCAGCAGCCCCCGGACAGGGAGGGAAGGAGAGACCCAGTACTTC. As protein: CASSPRTGREGETQYF.

This clonotype has only a few counts. The V and J genes are TRBV7-2 and TRBJ2-5; perhaps TRBD2 as D (6 bases). V shed 3 bases and J shed 4 bases, with 9 bases lying between them. Germline CDR1 is SGHTA and CDR2 is FQGNSA. The CDR3 loop spans 13 amino acids. The CDR3 is CASSFTGVETQYF. CDR3 sequence (DNA): TGTGCCAGCAGCTTTACGGGAGTAGAGACCCAGTACTTC. The full variable domain, its missing parts supplied by reference TRBV7-2 and TRBJ2-5, is GAGVSQSPSNKVTEKGKDVELRCDPISGHTALYWYRQSLGQGLEFLIYFQGNSAPDKSGLPSDRFSAERTGGSVSTLTIQRTQQEDSAVYLCASSFTGVETQYFGPGTRLLVL.

The chain recombines TRBV20-1 with TRBJ2-5; maybe TRBD2 (7 bases). V was clipped by 6 bases and J by 6 bases, with 20 bases between them. CDR1 and CDR2 (germline): DFQATT, SNEGSKA (reference sequence). The CDR3 spans 14 residues. Written as DNA, the CDR3 is TGCAGTGCCCTGGTGACGGGGGGCGAACAGACCCAGTACTTC. This gives the protein CSALVTGGEQTQYF.

V usage is TRBV20-1 and J usage is TRBJ2-1, with D perhaps given as TRBD1 or TRBD2 (5 bases each). The CDR3 has 15 residues. Trimming removed 0 bases at V and 6 bases at J, with 15 bases between. Germline V lookup: CDR1 DFQATT, CDR2 SNEGSKA (reference sequence). CDR3 DNA: TGCAGTGCTAGAGATGTCCTCGGGACGGTCAATGAGCAGTTCTTC. Encoded protein: CSARDVLGTVNEQFF.

The V call is TRBV20-1, the J call TRBJ1-4, with D unclear. The germline V gene has CDR1 DFQATT and CDR2 SNEGSKA (reference sequence). Deletions cut 6 bases from V and 10 bases from J, with 12 bases between. The CDR3 is 11 amino acids. The CDR3 coding sequence is TGCAGTGCCCAGGACGCGCTAAAACTGTTTTTT. This translates into CSAQDALKLFF.

The chain links TRBV25-1 to TRBJ2-7, with 7 bases aligning to TRBD2. The J segment lost 12 bases and the V segment lost 7 bases, leaving 12 bases of the junction unmatched. Germline V gene data show CDR1 as MGHDK and CDR2 as SYGVNS. This CDR3 has 12 amino acids. CDR3 sequence reads: CASTRDYSIWYF. The CDR3, as DNA: TGTGCCAGCACTCGGGACTACTCTATTTGGTACTTC.

This clonotype came up many times. The gene calls are TRBV20-1 and TRBJ2-1; TRBD2 matches at 8 bases. CDR1 is DFQATT, CDR2 SNEGSKA, per germline (reference sequence). CDR3 length: 14 amino acids. J was trimmed by 8 bases and V by 6 bases; bases with no gene match: 12. The CDR3 sequence: CSARGGTLLYEQFF. The CDR3 nucleotides read TGCAGTGCCCGGGGGGGTACCCTCCTATATGAGCAGTTCTTC.

This chain joins TRBV2 and TRBJ2-1, with TRBD2 matching over 8 bases. The CDR3 is 15 amino acids. Looked up from germline, CDR1 is SNHLY and CDR2 is FYNNEI. V gave up 4 bases and J gave up 15 bases; unmatched junction bases: 17. CDR3 in DNA: TGTGCCAGCAGTGGAGAGCGGGAGTATAGTCCTGGCGGGTTCTTC. Protein sequence: CASSGEREYSPGGFF.

This clonotype was recorded at least ten times. This sequence joins TRBV5-1 and TRBJ2-7; 7 bases fit TRBD1. J was trimmed by 4 bases and V by 4 bases; bases with no gene match: 8. The germline V gene encodes CDR1 SGHRS and CDR2 YFSETQ. The CDR3 length is 14 residues. The CDR3 DNA is TGCGCCAGCAGCCCCGGGACAGCGAAGTACGAGCAGTACTTC. This codes for CASSPGTAKYEQYF.

This clonotype occurred many times. V usage is TRBV2 and J usage is TRBJ1-5; D might be TRBD1 (6 bases). V was pared by 7 bases and J by 7 bases, with 20 bases between. Germline CDR1 SNHLY, CDR2 FYNNEI. This CDR3 has 15 residues. CDR3 region: CASNPSGGQWQPQHF. The CDR3 coding sequence is TGTGCCAGCAACCCAAGCGGGGGGCAGTGGCAGCCCCAGCATTTT.

The rearrangement uses TRBV3-1 and TRBJ1-1; no clear D. This CDR3 has 14 residues. Trimming shortened V by 0 bases and J by 1 base, and 6 bases separated the two germline ends. CDR1 is LGHDT, CDR2 YNNKEL, per germline (reference sequence). The CDR3 here is CASSQDTGNTEAFF. CDR3 in DNA: TGTGCCAGCAGCCAAGATACGGGGAACACTGAAGCTTTCTTT.

The rearrangement links TRBV15 to TRBJ2-5, with D tentatively TRBD1 (5 bases). The V gene's germline CDR1 is LNHNV and CDR2 YYDKDF (reference sequence). This CDR3 has 14 residues. V lost 0 bases to trimming and J lost 6 bases, with 11 bases between them. The CDR3 DNA reads as TGTGCCACCAGCAGAGATCAGGGTCTAAAGACCCAGTACTTC. It yields the protein CATSRDQGLKTQYF.

Many counts were recorded for this clonotype. V and J are TRBV20-1 and TRBJ2-3, with D possibly TRBD2 on 7 matching bases. Germline V CDR1 and CDR2: DFQATT, SNEGSKA (reference sequence). The length of the CDR3 is 15 residues. V was trimmed by 0 bases and J by 4 bases, leaving 14 bases between them. CDR3 DNA sequence: TGCAGTGCTAGAGAGTGGGGGGGGGGCCCAGATACGCAGTATTTT. Translating gives CSAREWGGGPDTQYF.

The chain combines TRBV29-1 with TRBJ1-6; D unresolved. This CDR3 is built from 13 residues. Germline V gene sequence: CDR1 SQVTM, CDR2 ANQGSEA. The V gene lost 1 base and the J gene lost 7 bases, with 8 bases spanning the gap. This CDR3 reads CSVEGTDNSPLHF. The CDR3 DNA sequence: TGCAGCGTTGAAGGGACGGACAATTCACCCCTCCACTTT. Supplemented by reference TRBV29-1 and TRBJ1-6, the full variable domain reads SAVISQKPSRDICQRGTSLTIQCQVDSQVTMMFWYRQQPGQSLTLIATANQGSEATYESGFVIDKFPISRPNLTFSTLTVSNMSPEDSSIYLCSVEGTDNSPLHFGNGTRLTVT.

The chain joins TRBV6-1 to TRBJ2-7; TRBD1 aligns across 9 bases. V was clipped by 6 bases and J by 5 bases; unmatched bases: 8. CDR3 length: 14 residues. Germline-derived CDR1 and CDR2 are MNHNS and SASEGT. CDR3 amino acids: CASSQTGTGNEQYV. DNA for the CDR3: TGTGCCAGCAGCCAAACGGGGACAGGGAACGAGCAGTACGTC.

This clonotype came up a few times. V is TRBV30 and J is TRBJ2-6; D is unresolved. The germline CDR1 and CDR2 sequences are GTSNPN and SVGIG (reference sequence). With 0 bases removed from V and 4 bases from J, the gap between germline ends came to 1 base. The CDR3 is 12 amino acids. The CDR3 is CAWSVGANVLTF. The CDR3 DNA reads as TGTGCCTGGAGTGTCGGGGCCAACGTCCTGACTTTC. Based on the CDR3 plus reference TRBV30 and TRBJ2-6, the full variable domain is SQTIHQWPATLVQPVGSPLSLECTVEGTSNPNLYWYRQAAGRGLQLLFYSVGIGQISSEVPQNLSASRPQDRQFILSSKKLLLSDSGFYLCAWSVGANVLTFGAGSRLTVL.

This clonotype was detected only once. This may be a read error, as it is one base from a much larger clone. This chain uses TRBV6-1 with TRBJ2-2, with D perhaps TRBD1 or TRBD2 (6 bases each). The CDR3 loop spans 17 amino acids. Per the germline V gene, CDR1 is MNHNS and CDR2 is SASEGT. CDR3 loop: CAGSLQGGVLHTGELFF. The CDR3, as DNA: TGCGCCGGCAGCTTACAGGGAGGCGTTCTTCACACCGGGGAGCTGTTTTTT.

This clonotype has at least ten counts. V gene TRBV6-1 combines with J gene TRBJ1-1; no clear D. This CDR3 is built from 11 residues. The germline gives CDR1 MNHNS, CDR2 SASEGT. The germline V and J ends were trimmed by 5 bases and 1 base, with 2 bases remaining between them. The DNA for the CDR3 is TGTGCCAGCAGTAAGAACACTGAAGCTTTCTTT. Amino acids: CASSKNTEAFF.

This clonotype was observed many times. CDR3 DNA: TGTGCCAGTAGTCCAGGGGGTGCCTATAATTCACCCCTCCACTTT. Protein: CASSPGGAYNSPLHF. The V call is TRBV19, the J call TRBJ1-6, with 7 bases that match TRBD1. Per germline, CDR1 LNHDA and CDR2 SQIVND (reference sequence). The CDR3 covers 15 residues. J was trimmed by 2 bases and V by 5 bases; bases with no gene match: 3.

This clonotype has ten or more counts. V gene TRBV7-3 combines with J gene TRBJ2-3; TRBD2 aligns across 7 bases. CDR1 is SGHTA, CDR2 FQGTGA, per germline. This CDR3 has 14 residues. V shed 5 bases and J 2 bases; nucleotides not matched to a gene: 4. As DNA, the CDR3 is TGTGCCAGCAGCGACGGGGGGACCACAGATACGCAGTATTTT. Protein sequence: CASSDGGTTDTQYF.

The V and J genes are TRBV7-9 and TRBJ2-5; 9 nucleotides match TRBD2. The DNA end is more similar to TRBJ2-1, so the J call may be wrong. Germline V gene data show CDR1 as SEHNR and CDR2 as FQNEAQ (reference sequence). The length of the CDR3 is 16 residues. This CDR3 is CASSIGGGAGSYEQFF. The DNA for the CDR3 is TGTGCCAGCAGCATTGGCGGGGGGGCCGGCAGCTATGAGCAGTTCTTC.

The V call is TRBV20-1, the J call TRBJ2-3; D ambiguous. The CDR3 contains 12 residues. V dropped 6 bases and J dropped 3 bases, with 10 bases sitting between them. Per germline, CDR1 DFQATT and CDR2 SNEGSKA (reference sequence). The CDR3 sequence: CSASPLTDTQYF. CDR3 in DNA: TGCAGTGCGTCCCCATTGACAGATACGCAGTATTTT.

The chain employs TRBV10-2 and TRBJ1-1, with D perhaps matching TRBD1 (6 bases). This CDR3 is 16 amino acids long. V lost 6 bases and J 5 bases, leaving 22 bases between the germline ends. Germline V gene lookup returns CDR1 WSHSY and CDR2 SAAADI. CDR3 sequence: CASRGSGTNPRTEAFF. Written as DNA, the CDR3 is TGCGCCAGCAGGGGATCCGGGACAAACCCGAGGACTGAAGCTTTCTTT.

The genes are TRBV5-1 and TRBJ2-2; D gene uncertain. CDR1 and CDR2 from the germline V gene are SGHRS and YFSETQ. This CDR3 spans 11 amino acids. Deletions cut 3 bases from V and 6 bases from J, with 3 bases between. For the CDR3, the DNA is TGCGCCAGCAGCTGGGCCGGGGAGCTGTTTTTT. Translation gives CASSWAGELFF.

The V gene is TRBV20-1, the J gene TRBJ2-4; 7 bases fit TRBD1. CDR3 length: 15 residues. V shed 5 bases, J shed 7 bases, and the junction held 14 bases outside the gene matches. Germline lookup yields CDR1 DFQATT and CDR2 SNEGSKA (reference sequence). CDR3 in amino acids: CSALGQNLARNIQYF. In DNA, the CDR3 is TGCAGTGCTTTGGGACAGAACTTAGCCAGGAACATTCAGTACTTC.

This clonotype was seen more than once but under ten times. V gene TRBV2 combines with J gene TRBJ2-7, with D perhaps TRBD1 (6 bases). The V gene's germline CDR1 is SNHLY and CDR2 FYNNEI. This CDR3 contains 14 residues. Trimming took off 5 bases at V and 2 bases at J, with 13 bases between the two ends. This CDR3 reads CASSQGTGTYEQYF. CDR3 bases: TGTGCCAGCAGTCAAGGTACAGGGACCTACGAGCAGTACTTC. Combining the CDR3 with reference TRBV2 and TRBJ2-7 gives the whole variable domain EPEVTQTPSHQVTQMGQEVILRCVPISNHLYFYWYRQILGQKVEFLVSFYNNEISEKSEIFDDQFSVERPDGSNFTLKIRSTKLEDSAMYFCASSQGTGTYEQYFGPGTRLTVT.

This clonotype was counted ten times or more. The chain carries TRBV24-1 and TRBJ2-6; D possibly corresponds to TRBD2 (6 bases). The CDR3 loop spans 20 amino acids. Per germline, CDR1 KGHDR and CDR2 SFDVKD. Deletions cut 5 bases from V and 2 bases from J, with 24 bases between. In DNA form, the CDR3 reads TGTGCCACCAGTGTAATCCCCGGGGGTCCCCCTGACACTGGGGCCAACGTCCTGACTTTC. This sequence encodes CATSVIPGGPPDTGANVLTF.

V gene TRBV7-2 combines with J gene TRBJ2-7; D is uncertain. V lost 6 bases and J 3 bases, leaving 12 bases between the germline ends. This CDR3 is built from 13 residues. The germline V gene has CDR1 SGHTA and CDR2 FQGNSA. CDR3 in amino acids: CASSFTDHYEQYF. DNA for the CDR3: TGTGCCAGCAGTTTCACGGACCACTACGAGCAGTACTTC.

This clonotype has a count of ten or more. This chain joins TRBV9 and TRBJ1-4; maybe TRBD1 (5 bases). The CDR3 covers 16 residues. From germline, CDR1 is SGDLS and CDR2 YYNGEE. V was trimmed by 2 bases and J by 6 bases, leaving 17 bases between them. This chain's CDR3 is CASSVSGRRGDEKLFF. The CDR3 region has the DNA TGTGCCAGCAGCGTCAGTGGAAGAAGGGGTGATGAAAAACTGTTTTTT.